One and the same sample provided the 9 T cell receptor beta chains below, sequenced in a study of blood T cell repertoires in COVID-19. This table comes from immunoSEQ multiplex PCR, and its TCRdb copy is limited to in-frame clones, with some not included. The profile shows over 200,000 clones, approximately 83% of them singletons. The specimen sequenced was peripheral blood. The source of these receptors is a man in his fifties with active or convalescent COVID-19.

The V gene is TRBV2, the J gene TRBJ1-1; possibly TRBD1 for D (5 bases). The germline V gene encodes CDR1 SNHLY and CDR2 FYNNEI. The V and J ends lost 2 bases and 4 bases respectively, with 20 bases between them. The CDR3 has 17 residues. In DNA form, the CDR3 reads TGTGCCAGCAGTGAAACAAGGATGGCGACCAGGGCCACTGAAGCTTTCTTT. Protein: CASSETRMATRATEAFF.

The V and J genes are TRBV28 and TRBJ2-7; weak D call: TRBD2 (6 bases). Between the trimmed V and J ends, which lost 6 bases and 3 bases, there was a span of 9 bases. This CDR3 spans 12 amino acids. CDR1 and CDR2 from the germline V gene are MDHEN and SYDVKM. CDR3 coding DNA: TGTGCCAGCAGGGGGGGTGTCTACGAGCAGTACTTC. Translation: CASRGGVYEQYF.

This clone was found once. V gene TRBV5-1 combines with J gene TRBJ2-3, with TRBD2 matching over 10 bases. The CDR3 runs 19 residues. The V and J ends lost 0 bases and 2 bases, in that order; junction bases with no gene match: 12. Germline assignment: CDR1 SGHRS and CDR2 YFSETQ. Written as DNA, the CDR3 is TGCGCCAGCAGCTTGGGGCTAGCGGGGGCCCAACCGTCCACAGATACGCAGTATTTT. It translates to CASSLGLAGAQPSTDTQYF.

The chain links TRBV7-8 to TRBJ2-7; 9 nucleotides align to TRBD2. The CDR3 contains 15 residues. Unmatched junction bases numbered 9, after V lost 4 bases and J lost 5 bases. The germline CDR1 and CDR2 sequences are SGHVS and FQNEAQ. The CDR3 protein is CASSSLRGGLDEQYF. DNA for the CDR3: TGTGCCAGCAGCTCGTTGCGGGGGGGCCTCGACGAGCAGTACTTC.

This clone occurred a few times. As DNA, the CDR3 is TGTGCCAGCAGTTCCAGGGGTGCGTATGGCTACACCTTC. Translating gives CASSSRGAYGYTF. This chain joins TRBV27 and TRBJ1-2, with D perhaps matching TRBD1 (6 bases). The V end lost 4 bases, the J end lost 5 bases, and 11 bases lay between the germline ends. Germline loops: CDR1 MNHEY, CDR2 SMNVEV (reference sequence). This CDR3 region has 13 residues.

This clone was recorded once. CDR3 in DNA: TGTGCCAGCAGTTCCAGGAATAATGAAAAACTGTTTTTT. Protein: CASSSRNNEKLFF. This chain joins TRBV28 and TRBJ1-4; D is uncertain. The CDR3 loop spans 13 amino acids. V was pared by 4 bases and J by 4 bases, with 7 bases between. Germline V gene sequence: CDR1 MDHEN, CDR2 SYDVKM. The full variable domain, with the rest looked up from reference TRBV28 and TRBJ1-4, is DVKVTQSSRYLVKRTGEKVFLECVQDMDHENMFWYRQDPGLGLRLIYFSYDVKMKEKGDIPEGYSVSREKKERFSLILESASTNQTSMYLCASSSRNNEKLFFGSGTQLSVL.

The chain combines TRBV6-5 with TRBJ2-7; 9 nucleotides line up with TRBD1. The V and J ends lost 7 bases and 1 base, in that order; junction bases with no gene match: 8. Germline values: CDR1 MNHEY, CDR2 SVGAGI. The CDR3 contains 15 residues. This chain's CDR3 is CASKRVTGGSYEQYF. CDR3 DNA sequence: TGTGCCAGCAAAAGGGTGACAGGGGGATCCTACGAGCAGTACTTC.

The chain links TRBV4-2 to TRBJ2-3, with D maybe TRBD1 (5 bases). The CDR3 runs 17 residues. Germline lookup yields CDR1 LGHNA and CDR2 YNFKEQ. V was shortened by 0 bases and J by 6 bases, with 19 bases between the two germline ends. The CDR3 nucleotides read TGTGCCAGCAGCCAAGAACCTACAGGCAGGCTTTGGGATACGCAGTATTTT. Amino acids: CASSQEPTGRLWDTQYF.

The chain is built from TRBV19 and TRBJ2-7, with TRBD1 matching over 8 bases. This CDR3 is built from 14 residues. In germline, CDR1 is LNHDA, CDR2 SQIVND (reference sequence). V shed 6 bases, J shed 0 bases, and the junction held 4 bases outside the gene matches. For the CDR3, the DNA is TGTGCCAGTAGAGACAGGGGCACCTCCTACGAGCAGTACTTC. Amino acids: CASRDRGTSYEQYF.